This TCR beta chain comes out of a study of blood T cell repertoires in COVID-19 (dated by TCRdb to about 2020). About the investigation overall: Samples from collaborators originated in the United States, Italy and Spain and spanned both the acute and convalescent phases of COVID-19. The dataset comprised deeply sampled blood TCRbeta repertoires from subjects exposed to, actively infected with, or recovered from COVID-19. The material from the prospective study consisted of cDNA or gDNA derived from T cells, B-cell-depleted T cells, or PBMCs. The samples were drawn from the first 160 participants of the ongoing ImmuneRACE study and from roughly 1,300 subjects provided by 6 global collaborators. HLA class I and class II types, where available, came from metadata supplied by the sample provider rather than from assay-based typing. Sample metadata almost always included a de-identified subject ID, COVID-19 status, age in years and sex. A freely available public database, intended as a resource for researchers studying the immune response to SARS-CoV-2, is where the repertoires were released.

TCRbeta CDR3 regions were amplified from genomic DNA using the immunoSEQ Assay, a bias-controlled multiplex PCR. In the authors' own workflow: Within the assay, amplification of reference gene primers was used to estimate how many nucleated cells each sample contained. To quantify the absolute abundance of each unique TCRbeta CDR3 rearrangement, sequence reads were collapsed and filtered. For each sample, productive Simpson clonality was calculated as the square root of Simpson's diversity index over productive rearrangements. Held by TCRdb, this immuneACCESS table contains in-frame sequences only and omits some clones. Under half of the omission traces to an unresolved V gene where checked; the cause of the rest is unknown. D and trimming come from the DNA, and the V and J calls and clone size come from that table. For this sample the table gives around 320,000 clones, of which roughly 90% were detected only once. The ten largest make up 3.5% to 4.5% of the sample.

As regards this clone: What this receptor recognizes is not known. No per-base quality is available; no much larger clone lies one base away.

Participants in the prospective study were aged roughly 18 to 89 years, lived in 24 United States geographic areas, and enrolled through a virtual design. In the prospective study, cohorts were assigned on the basis of participant-reported clinical history obtained from a screening survey and a study questionnaire. In the prospective study, mobile phlebotomists collected whole blood, serum and a nasopharyngeal or oropharyngeal swab from each participant. Additional blood draws and questionnaires over an approximately 2-month period could optionally be provided by prospective study participants. Before DNA extraction, blood samples from the prospective study were shipped at room temperature or frozen. What the work shows at the level of the full study, not this receptor alone: The amount of clinical and demographic metadata varied by source and participant and was provided uncurated.

Sequencing was carried out using PBMCs or T cells enriched from blood (not recorded which). The sequence was collected from a young woman with acute COVID-19.

The encoded CDR3 is CASSLEFRAEQYF. The DNA sequence is as follows: TGTGCCAGCAGCCTAGAGTTCAGGGCCGAGCAGTACTTC. This chain is built from TRBV3-1 (or the pseudogene TRBV3-2) and TRBJ2-7, and possibly TRBD1, on 5 matching bases. V and J are truncated by 4 bases and 6 bases respectively, leaving an intervening sequence of 13 bases. CDR1 and CDR2 (LGHDT, YNNKEL) derive from the germline V gene (reference sequence). The CDR3 starts with the cysteine, ends with the phenylalanine, and has 13 residues. The DNA shown is the 39-base CDR3, in frame from base 1.